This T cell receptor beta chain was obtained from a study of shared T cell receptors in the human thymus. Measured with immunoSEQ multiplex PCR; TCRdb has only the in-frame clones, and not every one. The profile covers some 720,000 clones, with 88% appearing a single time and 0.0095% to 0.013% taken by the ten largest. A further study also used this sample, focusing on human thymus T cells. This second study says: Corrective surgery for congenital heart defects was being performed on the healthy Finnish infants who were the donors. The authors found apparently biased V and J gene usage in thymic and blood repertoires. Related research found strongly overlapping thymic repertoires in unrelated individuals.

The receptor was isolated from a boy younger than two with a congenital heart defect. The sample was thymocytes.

Here the CDR3 reads CASGFGHSNNEQFF. CDR3 in DNA: TGCGCCAGCGGATTTGGACACAGCAACAATGAGCAGTTCTTC. The chain couples TRBV5-1 to TRBJ2-1; D possibly corresponds to TRBD1 (5 bases). Germline CDR1 and CDR2: SGHRS and YFSETQ. The CDR3 is made up of 14 amino acids. V dropped 7 bases and J dropped 5 bases, with 16 bases sitting between them.